What follows describes a single T cell receptor beta chain. Its antigen is not identified. From the 5' RACE reads, TCRdb lists one entry per CDR3 protein and no DNA. The sample spans 150,000 or so distinct CDR3 sequences; the ten largest clones claim 15% to 20%. Germline CDR1 and CDR2: SGHTA and FQGNSA. The CDR3 is 14 amino acids. This entry comes from a study of T cells expressing NK-cell markers. General study findings and limits: In several donors, these clonotypes also led the CD3+CD56-NKG2C+ fraction.

The sequence derives from a woman aged 18-69 years in good health. Sequencing was performed on blood T cells: a sorted CD56 or NKG2C T cell subset, CD4+ or CD8+ T cells, or bulk PBMC T cells (not recorded which). The rearrangement links TRBV7-2 to TRBJ1-2; TCRdb picks TRBD1, but there is no DNA to check that call. This CDR3 is CASSYPDRVNGYTF.